The 3 T cell receptor beta chains listed next were all sequenced from one sample in a study of blood T cell repertoires in COVID-19. Clones were read by immunoSEQ multiplex PCR, and TCRdb kept only the in-frame ones, dropping some. Among 88,000 or so clones listed, 85% were seen once. Sample: peripheral blood. These receptor sequences come from a man aged 60 to 75 with acute or convalescent COVID-19.

The chain combines TRBV15 with TRBJ1-5; TRBD1 aligns across 12 bases. Germline V gives CDR1 LNHNV, CDR2 YYDKDF (reference sequence). With 5 bases clipped from V and 6 bases from J, the junction kept 8 bases outside the gene matches. The CDR3 spans 16 residues. The CDR3 DNA follows: TGTGCCACCAGCTACGAGGGACAGGGGGCCACTCAGCCCCAGCATTTT. Translated: CATSYEGQGATQPQHF.

This chain uses TRBV2 with TRBJ1-2, with unresolved D. Germline values: CDR1 SNHLY, CDR2 FYNNEI. The CDR3 contains 14 residues. V lost 0 bases to trimming and J lost 8 bases, with 13 bases between them. The CDR3 region is CASSEALPGGGYTF. Written as DNA, the CDR3 is TGTGCCAGCAGTGAAGCGCTTCCAGGTGGAGGCTACACCTTC.

The chain links TRBV15 to TRBJ2-7; 12 bases are a match to TRBD1. V shed 0 bases, J shed 5 bases, and the junction held 8 bases outside the gene matches. This CDR3 is 17 amino acids long. Germline assignment: CDR1 LNHNV and CDR2 YYDKDF (reference sequence). CDR3 protein: CATSRDLPGQGAHEQYF. CDR3 DNA: TGTGCCACCAGCAGAGATCTACCGGGACAGGGGGCCCACGAGCAGTACTTC. The full variable domain, rest sourced from reference TRBV15 and TRBJ2-7, is DAMVIQNPRYQVTQFGKPVTLSCSQTLNHNVMYWYQQKSSQAPKLLFHYYDKDFNNEADTPDNFQSRRPNTSFCFLDIRSPGLGDTAMYLCATSRDLPGQGAHEQYFGPGTRLTVT.